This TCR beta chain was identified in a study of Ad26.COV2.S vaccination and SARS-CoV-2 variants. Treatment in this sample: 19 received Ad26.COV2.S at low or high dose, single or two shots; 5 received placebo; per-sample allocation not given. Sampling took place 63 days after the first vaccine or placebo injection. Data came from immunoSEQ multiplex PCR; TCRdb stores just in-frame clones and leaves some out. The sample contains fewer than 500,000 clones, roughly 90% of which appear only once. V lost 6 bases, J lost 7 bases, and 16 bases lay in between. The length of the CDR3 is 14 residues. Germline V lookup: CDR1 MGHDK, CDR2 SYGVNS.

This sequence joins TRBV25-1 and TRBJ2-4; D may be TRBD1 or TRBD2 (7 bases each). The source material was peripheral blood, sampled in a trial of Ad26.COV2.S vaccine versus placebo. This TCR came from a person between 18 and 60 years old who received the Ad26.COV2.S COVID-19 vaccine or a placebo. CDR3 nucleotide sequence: TGTGCCAGCAGGTCAGGGGGAGGGCCGAACATTCAGTACTTC. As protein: CASRSGGGPNIQYF.